A selection of T cell receptor beta chains follows, all from one sample in a study of T cells expressing NK-cell markers. With the 5' RACE reads reprocessed, TCRdb shows one record per CDR3 protein and no DNA. Its listing shows roughly 23,000 distinct CDR3 sequences. What was sequenced was blood T cells: a sorted CD56 or NKG2C T cell subset, CD4+ or CD8+ T cells, or bulk PBMC T cells (not recorded which). These receptors originate from a man aged 18 to 69 in good health. Both conserved end residues are part of each CDR3.

>TRBV10-1|TRBJ2-3
CASTPDRFFGTQYF
>TRBV3-1|TRBJ1-1
CASSQAGSNTEAFF
>TRBV6-1|TRBJ2-7
CASQVGDVPNYEQYF
>TRBV6-5|TRBJ2-1
CASSYGTGGIAEQFF
>TRBV7-2|TRBJ2-4
CASSLADVAARAKNIQYF
>TRBV6-6|TRBJ2-2
CAIQQWGTGELFF
>TRBV20-1|TRBJ1-1
CSARVGGGRNTEAFF
>TRBV20-1|TRBJ2-7
CSAKELAIGEQYF
>TRBV28|TRBJ2-2
CASSYPGHGVTGELFF
>TRBV20-1|TRBJ2-2
CSARLDGMNTGELFF
>TRBV9|TRBJ1-1
CASSVALYETEAFF
>TRBV10-3|TRBJ2-5
CAITPSGGHQETQYF
>TRBV5-1|TRBJ2-3
CASSATRTSGSTDTQYF
>TRBV4-3|TRBJ2-1
CASSPARGGDNEQFF
>TRBV28|TRBJ2-4
CASSHRRVEDIQYF
>TRBV4-2|TRBJ1-4
CASSQAGTGIFEKLFF
>TRBV12-3/TRBV12-4|TRBJ1-2
CASSFREGYGYTF
>TRBV5-1|TRBJ2-2
CASSLSGSGSTGELFF
>TRBV12-3/TRBV12-4|TRBJ2-7
CASRSGRFPYEQYF
>TRBV4-1|TRBJ1-3
CASSLLRGSGNTIYF
>TRBV2|TRBJ2-7
CASWGDRSSYEQYF
>TRBV3-1|TRBJ2-5
CASRERARQETQYF
>TRBV18|TRBJ1-5
CASAGQGDQPQHF
>TRBV7-2|TRBJ2-7
CASSLAAGGSYEQYF
>TRBV20-1|TRBJ2-3
CSARDPRDTQYF
>TRBV18|TRBJ2-3
CASSPFLGEQADTQYF
>TRBV2|TRBJ1-6
CASSLGQKYNSPLHF
>TRBV7-9|TRBJ2-2
CASSPRTAKNTGELFF
>TRBV27|TRBJ1-2
CASSFTAANYGYTF
>TRBV12-3/TRBV12-4|TRBJ2-7
CASSYGLAGAYEQYF
>TRBV7-3|TRBJ2-1
CASSLSGTSGRHEQFF
>TRBV7-2|TRBJ2-7
CASSLATGTEQYF
>TRBV20-1|TRBJ2-3
CSAREQGPATDTQYF